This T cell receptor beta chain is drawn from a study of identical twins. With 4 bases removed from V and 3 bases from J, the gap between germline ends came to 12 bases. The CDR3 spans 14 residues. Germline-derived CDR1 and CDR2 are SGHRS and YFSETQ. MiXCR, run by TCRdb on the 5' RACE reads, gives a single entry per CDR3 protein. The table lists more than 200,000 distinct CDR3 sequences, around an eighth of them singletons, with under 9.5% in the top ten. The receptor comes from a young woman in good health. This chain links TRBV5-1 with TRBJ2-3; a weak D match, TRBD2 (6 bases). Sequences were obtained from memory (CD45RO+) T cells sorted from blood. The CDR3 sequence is CASSGREGTDTQYF. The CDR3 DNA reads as TGCGCCAGCAGCGGGCGGGAAGGAACAGATACGCAGTATTTT.